The clone carrying this T cell receptor beta chain was seen more than once but under ten times. The antigen remains undetermined. This record comes from a study of tumor-infiltrating lymphocytes in primary liver carcinoma. Study summary: The tumors, T1-T3 N0M0 lesions, were 4.2 to 10 cm across. Sequenced samples came back with roughly 3.65 to 7.5 million productive TCRbeta reads, and the counts looked alike across tissue types. Findings of the study overall: It was in tumors, not blood, that the top-250-clone fraction was significantly higher (p = 0.039). Tumor-adjacent and tumor-blood pairs displayed less overlap than did pairs of tumor regions.

This CDR3 comprises 11 residues. The germline gives CDR1 SGHTA, CDR2 FQGTGA. Trimming stripped 9 bases from V and 7 bases from J, with 9 bases between. Total RNA (approximately 0.5 ug) served as template for TCR beta cDNA synthesis primed by a constant-region primer. Three nested multiplex PCR rounds, a slightly modified ARM-PCR method, built the TCR beta libraries. The opening two PCR rounds, 10 cycles each, paired TRBV1-TRBV30 forward primers with a C-beta reverse primer. TCRdb reprocessed the multiplex PCR reads via MiXCR and lists one record per CDR3 protein. The table shows about 190,000 distinct CDR3 sequences, with roughly 80% occurring only once. Between roughly 18 and 30 mg of unsorted bulk tissue served as the source from which RNA and DNA were co-extracted.

Specimen: tumor tissue from primary liver carcinoma. The chain carries TRBV7-3 and TRBJ2-2; D call uncertain. This clonotype was obtained from a man aged 35-49 years with primary liver carcinoma and hepatitis B virus infection. CDR3 nucleotide sequence: TGTGCCAGTGCCTCGGGCGGGGAGCTGTTTTTT. Translating it yields CASASGGELFF.